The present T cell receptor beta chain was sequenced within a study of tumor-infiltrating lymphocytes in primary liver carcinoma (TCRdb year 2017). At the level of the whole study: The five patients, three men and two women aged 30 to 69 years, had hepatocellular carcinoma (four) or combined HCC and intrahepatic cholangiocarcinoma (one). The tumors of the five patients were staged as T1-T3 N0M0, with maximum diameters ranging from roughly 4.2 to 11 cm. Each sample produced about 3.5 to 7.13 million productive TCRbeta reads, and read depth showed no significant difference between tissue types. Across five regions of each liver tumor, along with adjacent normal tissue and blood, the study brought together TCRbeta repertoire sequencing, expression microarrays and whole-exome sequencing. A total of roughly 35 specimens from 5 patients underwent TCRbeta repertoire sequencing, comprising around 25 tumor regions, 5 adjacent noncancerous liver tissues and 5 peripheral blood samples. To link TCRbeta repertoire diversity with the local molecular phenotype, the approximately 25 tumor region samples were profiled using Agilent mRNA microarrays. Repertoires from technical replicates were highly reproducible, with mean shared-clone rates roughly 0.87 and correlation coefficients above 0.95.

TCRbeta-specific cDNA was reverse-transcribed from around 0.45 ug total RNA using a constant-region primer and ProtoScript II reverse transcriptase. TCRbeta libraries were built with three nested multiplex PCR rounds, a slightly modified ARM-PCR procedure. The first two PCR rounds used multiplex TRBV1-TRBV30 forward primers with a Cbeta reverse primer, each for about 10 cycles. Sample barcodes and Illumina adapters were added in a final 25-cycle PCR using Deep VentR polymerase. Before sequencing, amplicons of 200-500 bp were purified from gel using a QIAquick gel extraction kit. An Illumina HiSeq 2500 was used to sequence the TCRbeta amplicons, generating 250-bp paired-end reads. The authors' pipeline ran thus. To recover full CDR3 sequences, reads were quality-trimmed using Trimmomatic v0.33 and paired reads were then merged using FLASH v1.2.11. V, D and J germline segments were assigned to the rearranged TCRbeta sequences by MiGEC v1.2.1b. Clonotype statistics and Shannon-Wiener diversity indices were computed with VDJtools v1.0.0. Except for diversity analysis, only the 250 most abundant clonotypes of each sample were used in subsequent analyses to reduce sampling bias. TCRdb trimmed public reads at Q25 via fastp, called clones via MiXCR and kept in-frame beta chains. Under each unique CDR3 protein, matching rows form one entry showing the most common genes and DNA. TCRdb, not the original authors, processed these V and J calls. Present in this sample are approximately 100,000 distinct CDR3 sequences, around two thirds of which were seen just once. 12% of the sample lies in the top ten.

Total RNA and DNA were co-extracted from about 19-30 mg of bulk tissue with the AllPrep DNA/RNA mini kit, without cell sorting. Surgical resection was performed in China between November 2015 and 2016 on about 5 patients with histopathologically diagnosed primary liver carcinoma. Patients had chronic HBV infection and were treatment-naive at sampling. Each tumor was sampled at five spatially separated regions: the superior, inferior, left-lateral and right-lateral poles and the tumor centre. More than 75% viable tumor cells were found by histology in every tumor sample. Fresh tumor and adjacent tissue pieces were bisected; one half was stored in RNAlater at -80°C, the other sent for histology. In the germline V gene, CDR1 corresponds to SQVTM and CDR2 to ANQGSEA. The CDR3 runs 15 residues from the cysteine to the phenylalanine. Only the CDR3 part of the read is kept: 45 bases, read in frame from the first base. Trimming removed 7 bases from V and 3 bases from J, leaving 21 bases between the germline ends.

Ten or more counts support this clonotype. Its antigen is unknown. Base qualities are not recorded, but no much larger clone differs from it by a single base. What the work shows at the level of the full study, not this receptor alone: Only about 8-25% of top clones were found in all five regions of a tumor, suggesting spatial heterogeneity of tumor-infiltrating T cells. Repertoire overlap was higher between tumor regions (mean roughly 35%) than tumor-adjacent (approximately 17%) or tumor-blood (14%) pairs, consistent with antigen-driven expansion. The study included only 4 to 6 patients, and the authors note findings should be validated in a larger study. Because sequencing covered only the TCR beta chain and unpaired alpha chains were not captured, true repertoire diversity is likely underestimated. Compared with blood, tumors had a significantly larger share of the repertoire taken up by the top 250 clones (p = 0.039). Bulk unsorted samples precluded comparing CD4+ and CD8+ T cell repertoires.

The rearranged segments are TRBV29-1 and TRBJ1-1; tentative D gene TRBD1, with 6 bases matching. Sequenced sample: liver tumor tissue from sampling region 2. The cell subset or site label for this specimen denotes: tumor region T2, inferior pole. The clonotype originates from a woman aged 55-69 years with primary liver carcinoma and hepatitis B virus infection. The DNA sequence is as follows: TGCAGCGGGGGTAGACAGGACCCTTCGTACACTGAAGCTTTCTTT. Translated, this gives CSGGRQDPSYTEAFF.